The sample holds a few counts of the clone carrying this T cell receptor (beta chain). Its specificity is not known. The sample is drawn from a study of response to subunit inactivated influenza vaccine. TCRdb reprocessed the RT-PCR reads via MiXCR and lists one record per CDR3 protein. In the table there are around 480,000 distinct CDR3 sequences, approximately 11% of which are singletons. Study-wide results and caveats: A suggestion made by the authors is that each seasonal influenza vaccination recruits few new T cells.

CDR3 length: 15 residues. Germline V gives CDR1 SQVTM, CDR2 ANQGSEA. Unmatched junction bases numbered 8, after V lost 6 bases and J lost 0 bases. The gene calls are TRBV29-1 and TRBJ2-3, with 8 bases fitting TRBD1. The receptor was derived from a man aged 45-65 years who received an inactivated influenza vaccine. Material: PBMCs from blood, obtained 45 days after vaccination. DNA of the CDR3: TGCAGCGTCGCCCCTAGGACAGGGAGCACAGATACGCAGTATTTT. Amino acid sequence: CSVAPRTGSTDTQYF.